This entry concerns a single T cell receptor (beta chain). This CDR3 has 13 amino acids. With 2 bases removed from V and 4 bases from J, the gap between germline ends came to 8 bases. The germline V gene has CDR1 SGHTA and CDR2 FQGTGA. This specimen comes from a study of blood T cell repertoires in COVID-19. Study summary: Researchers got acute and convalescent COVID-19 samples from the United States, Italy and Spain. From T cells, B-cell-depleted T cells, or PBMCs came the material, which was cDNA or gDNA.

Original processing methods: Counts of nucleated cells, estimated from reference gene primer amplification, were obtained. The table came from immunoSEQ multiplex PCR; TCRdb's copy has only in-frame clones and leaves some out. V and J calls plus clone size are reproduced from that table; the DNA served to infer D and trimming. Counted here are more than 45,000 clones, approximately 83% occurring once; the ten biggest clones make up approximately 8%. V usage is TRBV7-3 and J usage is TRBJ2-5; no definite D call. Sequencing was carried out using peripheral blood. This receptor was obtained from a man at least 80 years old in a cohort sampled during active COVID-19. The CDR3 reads CASSLRYSETQYF. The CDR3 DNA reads TGTGCCAGCAGCTTACGCTATTCAGAGACCCAGTACTTC.